Listed here is a single T cell receptor (beta chain). These data originate in a study of CD8 T cells in Susac syndrome. From germline, CDR1 is SQVTM and CDR2 ANQGSEA. Deletions cut 5 bases from V and 0 bases from J, with 10 bases between. CDR3 size: 13 residues. The RNA, about 0.5 to 1 ug, was put through reverse transcription using random hexamers. In TCRdb, the immunoSEQ multiplex PCR reads were re-called with MiXCR into one record per CDR3 protein. The table has fewer than 85,000 distinct CDR3 sequences, about 95% seen once. Sequencing was done on a sample of CD8+ T cells from PBMCs. The clonotype comes from a human donor with Susac syndrome. The chain couples TRBV29-1 to TRBJ1-1; D is undetermined. The CDR3 coding sequence is TGCAGCGTTTGGGCAGGCATGAACACTGAAGCTTTCTTT. This encodes CSVWAGMNTEAFF.